The 13 T cell receptor beta chains listed next were all sequenced from one sample in a study of OX40 agonist ivuxolimab in advanced cancers. Measured with immunoSEQ multiplex PCR; TCRdb has only the in-frame clones, and not every one. The data hold roughly 100,000 clones, with over 75% observed a single time. The source material was CD4+ or CD8+ T cells sorted from blood, sampled in a trial of the OX40 agonist ivuxolimab. All receptors come from an adult with an advanced solid tumor such as melanoma, head and neck, liver or kidney cancer.

The chain links TRBV2 to TRBJ2-7; TRBD1 agrees at 7 bases. The CDR3 covers 14 residues. Unmatched junction bases numbered 10, after V lost 8 bases and J lost 3 bases. Germline CDR1 reads SNHLY; CDR2 reads FYNNEI. This chain's CDR3 is CASLFQGEIYEQYF. In nucleotides, the CDR3 is TGTGCCAGCCTCTTCCAGGGGGAGATCTACGAGCAGTACTTC.

This clone came up a few times. The J gene is TRBJ2-1, the V gene TRBV10-1; D not resolved. CDR3 length equals 13 residues. Trimming took 4 bases from V and 10 from J, leaving 14 bases between them. Per the germline V gene, CDR1 is WNHNN and CDR2 is SYGVQD (reference sequence). CDR3 DNA: TGCGCCAGCAGTGCGATTCAAGACCCCGAGCAGTTCTTC. Its translation is CASSAIQDPEQFF.

The rearrangement links TRBV9 to TRBJ2-3; a weak D match, TRBD2 (6 bases). The germline gives CDR1 SGDLS, CDR2 YYNGEE. V dropped 4 bases and J dropped 5 bases, with 14 bases sitting between them. This CDR3 region has 14 residues. The CDR3 region has the DNA TGTGCCAGCAGCCATAGCGGAAAGGGAGATACGCAGTATTTT. Its translation: CASSHSGKGDTQYF.

In its sample, this clone was seen a few times. The rearrangement joins TRBV6-6 to TRBJ2-7; 7 bases match TRBD2. After removal of 7 bases from V and 7 bases from J, the junction contained 13 bases not matched to a gene. This CDR3 comprises 14 residues. CDR1 is MNHNY, CDR2 SVGAGI, per germline (reference sequence). The CDR3 sequence: CASTLGGGAREQYF. The CDR3 DNA sequence: TGTGCCAGCACCTTGGGGGGGGGTGCCAGGGAGCAGTACTTC.

The chain has TRBV25-1 and TRBJ2-5; 8 bases line up with TRBD2. Trimming took 5 bases from V and 7 from J; bases not matched to a gene: 12. The CDR3 loop spans 15 amino acids. The germline CDR1 and CDR2 sequences are MGHDK and SYGVNS. In nucleotides, the CDR3 is TGTGCCAGCAGTCCGGCGGGAGGTACCAAGAGGACCCAGTACTTC. Protein product: CASSPAGGTKRTQYF.

The rearrangement uses TRBV5-1 and TRBJ2-4; 7 bases are a match to TRBD2. Losses at the gene ends were 4 bases for V and 8 bases for J; bases not matched to a gene: 9. In germline, CDR1 is SGHRS, CDR2 YFSETQ. The CDR3 runs to 14 residues. The CDR3 protein is CASSRSGGRDIQYF. Here the CDR3 DNA reads TGCGCCAGCAGCCGATCGGGAGGTAGGGACATTCAGTACTTC. Full variable domain (remainder filled in from reference TRBV5-1 and TRBJ2-4): KAGVTQTPRYLIKTRGQQVTLSCSPISGHRSVSWYQQTPGQGLQFLFEYFSETQRNKGNFPGRFSGRQFSNSRSEMNVSTLELGDSALYLCASSRSGGRDIQYFGAGTRLSVL.

A single count supports this clone. One end of the junction varies from germline; a read error may be responsible. The chain joins TRBV6-1 to TRBJ2-3, with TRBD1 identical over 7 bases. Germline CDR1 MNHNS, CDR2 SASEGT. There are 12 residues in the CDR3. The CDR3 DNA is TGTGCCGGCAGACAGGGAGAAGATACGCAGTATTTT. As protein: CAGRQGEDTQYF.

V usage is TRBV9 and J usage is TRBJ2-3; D not resolved. Germline CDR1 is SGDLS and CDR2 is YYNGEE. V shed 0 bases and J shed 3 bases, with 17 bases lying between them. The CDR3 is made up of 17 amino acids. The CDR3 protein is CASSVVGVGDVTDTQYF. CDR3 in DNA: TGTGCCAGCAGCGTAGTGGGTGTTGGGGATGTGACAGATACGCAGTATTTT.

The CDR3 protein is CASSTGTRSNEQFF. DNA of the CDR3: TGTGCCAGTAGTACCGGGACTCGGTCCAATGAGCAGTTCTTC. This sequence joins TRBV19 and TRBJ2-1; weak D call: TRBD2 (6 bases). V was cut by 4 bases and J by 6 bases, with 13 bases left in between. This CDR3 spans 14 amino acids. CDR1 is LNHDA and CDR2 is SQIVND in the germline V gene (reference sequence).

The rearrangement joins TRBV6-5 to TRBJ2-1; TRBD2 agrees at 7 bases. With V trimmed by 2 bases and J by 6 bases, 7 bases remained unmatched. Looked up from germline, CDR1 is MNHEY and CDR2 is SVGAGI. This CDR3 is built from 15 residues. The CDR3 DNA reads TGTGCCAGCAGTTACGGCGCGGGAGAGGCCAATGAGCAGTTCTTC. Protein product: CASSYGAGEANEQFF.

The chain recombines TRBV25-1 with TRBJ2-1, with D maybe TRBD1 (6 bases). CDR1 is MGHDK, CDR2 SYGVNS, per germline. Deletions cut 7 bases from V and 8 bases from J, with 12 bases between. The CDR3 has 12 amino acids. The CDR3 loop reads CASNQGRDEQFF. The DNA for the CDR3 is TGTGCCAGCAATCAGGGGCGTGATGAGCAGTTCTTC.

Written as DNA, the CDR3 is TGTGCCTGGAGTGACGGGGACGGTCAGCCCCAGCATTTT. Protein product: CAWSDGDGQPQHF. The chain couples TRBV30 to TRBJ1-5; D might be TRBD1 (5 bases). Germline assignment: CDR1 GTSNPN and CDR2 SVGIG (reference sequence). This CDR3 spans 13 amino acids. Trimming removed 1 base from V and 6 bases from J, with 10 bases in between.

The rearrangement links TRBV5-1 to TRBJ2-5; D gene unclear. The J call may be mistaken, given a closer DNA end match to TRBJ2-7. This CDR3 is built from 11 residues. CDR1 is SGHRS and CDR2 is YFSETQ in the germline V gene. The CDR3 spells CASSLAYEQYF. The CDR3 DNA reads TGCGCCAGCAGCTTAGCCTACGAGCAGTACTTC.